A selection of T cell receptor beta chains follows, all from one sample in a study of T cells in Graves' hyperthyroidism and ophthalmopathy. From the multiplex PCR reads, TCRdb called clonotypes with MiXCR, one entry per CDR3 protein. The table lists 640,000 or so distinct CDR3 sequences, 12% to 15% of them singletons. What was sequenced was blood. These receptors were obtained from a woman under 30 with Graves' ophthalmopathy. CDR3s include the opening cysteine and the closing phenylalanine or tryptophan. Each record gives: V gene, J gene, D gene, clone size, CDR3 DNA, CDR3 protein. The D gene is left open where the match is weak. Clone size, where shown, is once, few, many, or a class for clones that have expanded.

>TRBV29-1|TRBJ1-5|NA|few
TGCAGCGTTGGCGGGGAATTCAATCAGCCCCAGCATTTT
CSVGGEFNQPQHF
>TRBV20-1|TRBJ1-5|TRBD1|NA
TGCTCCTCAATTGCAACCGGCGACAGGGTTTTAAAGAGACACCCCACGAAGGTACAGCCCCAGCATTTT
CSSIATGDRVLKRHPTKVQPQHF
>TRBV12-3/TRBV12-4|TRBJ2-7|TRBD2|many
TGTGCCAGCAGTTTTCTAACCGGTTACGGGACTACCTTCTACGAGCAGTACTTC
CASSFLTGYGTTFYEQYF
>TRBV5-1|TRBJ2-5|TRBD2|many
TGCGCCAGCAGCTTGGTCCTAGCGGGAGAGGAGACCCAGTACTTC
CASSLVLAGEETQYF
>TRBV24-1|TRBJ1-2|NA|many
TGTGCCACCAGTGATCTTTGGGCGAGTTATGGCTACACCTTC
CATSDLWASYGYTF
>TRBV10-3|TRBJ2-1|TRBD1|many
TGTGCCATCAGCAAGAGCGGGAGACAGGGGGCCTCCTACAATGAGCAGTTCTTC
CAISKSGRQGASYNEQFF
>TRBV20-1|TRBJ2-7|TRBD1|many
TGCAGTGCTACCAGGGACAGGACCTACGAGCAGTACTTC
CSATRDRTYEQYF
>TRBV12-3/TRBV12-4|TRBJ1-1|NA|many
TGTGCCAGCAGTTTAGAGGAAGCGACCCACACTGAAGCTTTCTTT
CASSLEEATHTEAFF
>TRBV19|TRBJ1-3|NA|NA
TGTGCCAGTAGTGCGTGGTCCCGTACTTCGCCGAGCTCTGGAAACACCATATATTTT
CASSAWSRTSPSSGNTIYF
>TRBV20-1|TRBJ1-2|NA|many
TGCAGTGCTAGAGAAGACGCGGGGTACGAAGACACCTTC
CSAREDAGYEDTF
>TRBV4-3|TRBJ1-6|NA|NA
TGCGCCAGCAGCCAAGATGTGAATTATTCACCCCTCCACTTT
CASSQDVNYSPLHF
>TRBV28|TRBJ2-7|TRBD2|NA
TGTGCCAGCAGTTTAATGGGGGGGGGGTCCTACGAGCAGTACTTC
CASSLMGGGSYEQYF
>TRBV5-1|TRBJ1-6|NA|NA
TGCGCCAGCAGCTTCTATGACAGGTCGAGCTCCTATAATTCACCCCTCCACTTT
CASSFYDRSSSYNSPLHF
>TRBV3-1|TRBJ2-5|NA|many
TGTGCCAGCAGCCTCCCATGGGGGAACCAAGAGACCCAGTACTTC
CASSLPWGNQETQYF
>TRBV6-1|TRBJ2-2|TRBD2|NA
TGTGCCAGCAGTGAACGACCCACCTCTAGCGGCGGGGAGCTGTTTTTT
CASSERPTSSGGELFF
>TRBV28|TRBJ1-2|NA|few
TGTGCCAGCAGTTTGGGAGGGGGGGCGAGCTACACCTTC
CASSLGGGASYTF
>TRBV14|TRBJ1-1|NA|few
TGTGCCAGCAGCCAAGCATTAGCCACTGAAGCTTTCTTT
CASSQALATEAFF
>TRBV6-1|TRBJ1-1|NA|many
TGTGCCAGCAGTTCTGCCCTGCAAATAGCTTTCTTT
CASSSALQIAFF
>TRBV9|TRBJ2-3|TRBD1|NA
TGTGCCAGCAGCGGCGCGGGACAGGGTTTAGATACGCAGTATTTT
CASSGAGQGLDTQYF
>TRBV27|TRBJ2-3|NA|many
TGTGCCAGCAATCAGGGAGGCCCAGATACGCAGTATTTT
CASNQGGPDTQYF
>TRBV7-8|TRBJ2-7|TRBD1|many
TGTGCCAGCAGCTTAGCCCCCGGACAGGGGGTCTACGAGCAGTACTTC
CASSLAPGQGVYEQYF
>TRBV6-1|TRBJ1-1|TRBD1|NA
TGTGCCAGTTCCGGGACAGGGGTCTTCTGGGCCACTGAAGCTTTCTTT
CASSGTGVFWATEAFF
>TRBV28|TRBJ2-1|NA|many
TGTGCCAGCAGTTTCGGCAGGTACAATGAGCAGTTCTTC
CASSFGRYNEQFF
>TRBV7-2|TRBJ2-5|NA|many
TGTGCCAGCAGCTTAAGCAAGACCCAGTACTTC
CASSLSKTQYF
>TRBV28|TRBJ1-6|NA|NA
TGTGCCAGCACGGGGTATGGGAATCCACCCCTCCACTTT
CASTGYGNPPLHF
>TRBV30|TRBJ1-1|NA|many
TGTGCCTGGAGGGGACTTTTCACTGAAGCTTTCTTT
CAWRGLFTEAFF
>TRBV6-2/TRBV6-3|TRBJ2-6|NA|few
TGTGCCAGCAGCAAGGGAGCGCCCCGAGGGGCCAACGTCCTGACTTTC
CASSKGAPRGANVLTF
>TRBV7-2|TRBJ2-7|TRBD1|many
TGTGCCAGCAGCCCCGGGACAGGGGCCGAGCAGTACTTC
CASSPGTGAEQYF
>TRBV2|TRBJ2-2|NA|NA
TGTGCCAGCAGTGAGTCGTTGTCCGAATCCACCGGGGAGCTGTTTTTT
CASSESLSESTGELFF
>TRBV4-2|TRBJ2-7|TRBD2|few
TGTGCCAGCAGCCAGGGGGGACTAGCGGGAGGCCTGACCTACGAGCAGTACTTC
CASSQGGLAGGLTYEQYF
>TRBV19|TRBJ1-6|TRBD1|NA
TGTGCCAGTAGTATCTTGGACAGGGATAATTCACCCCTCCACTTT
CASSILDRDNSPLHF
>TRBV18|TRBJ1-5|TRBD1|NA
TGTGCCAGCTCACTCCCCGGGACAGGGGATCAGCCCCAGCATTTT
CASSLPGTGDQPQHF
>TRBV7-3|TRBJ1-1|NA|many
TGTGCCAGCAGCTTGCTACCAGGGGTCCCTATGAACACTGAAGCTTTCTTT
CASSLLPGVPMNTEAFF
>TRBV12-3/TRBV12-4|TRBJ2-3|NA|many
TGTGCCAGCAGCCTCCCGGATGGCGGGATGAGCACAGATACGCAGTATTTT
CASSLPDGGMSTDTQYF
>TRBV24-1|TRBJ1-5|NA|few
TGTGCCACCAGTGATTCCGACAGAGTCGATCAGCCCCAGCATTTT
CATSDSDRVDQPQHF
>TRBV9|TRBJ2-2|NA|NA
TGTGCCAGCAGCGTGCACCATACGAACACCGGGGAGCTGTTTTTT
CASSVHHTNTGELFF
>TRBV25-1|TRBJ2-7|TRBD2|NA
TGTGCCAGCAGTGGCCTAGCGACTAGCGGGAGGGCCAGCTACGAGCAGTACTTC
CASSGLATSGRASYEQYF
>TRBV6-5|TRBJ2-7|TRBD2|NA
TGTGCCAGCAGTTACTCTCCTAGCGGCTACGAGCAGTACTTC
CASSYSPSGYEQYF
>TRBV9|TRBJ1-2|TRBD1|NA
TGTGCCAGCAGCGTAGTGTCAGGGACAGGGTACGGCTACACCTTC
CASSVVSGTGYGYTF
>TRBV12-3/TRBV12-4|TRBJ2-4|NA|many
TGTGCCAGCAGTTTATGGGTAGAAAACATTCAGTACTTC
CASSLWVENIQYF
>TRBV11-2|TRBJ1-1|NA|many
TGTGCCAGCAGGCGGCCTCGGGGGCAGGACACTGAAGCTTTCTTT
CASRRPRGQDTEAFF
>TRBV20-1|TRBJ1-5|TRBD1|many
TGCAGTGCTCAAAGGGACAGCGGCAATCAGCCCCAGCATTTT
CSAQRDSGNQPQHF
>TRBV27|TRBJ1-1|TRBD1|many
TGTGCCAGCAGCATGGACAGGACGATGAACACTGAAGCTTTCTTT
CASSMDRTMNTEAFF
>TRBV2|TRBJ2-3|NA|many
TGTGCCAGCAGTGAGATTGAGGGGGGCACAGATACGCAGTATTTT
CASSEIEGGTDTQYF
>TRBV20-1|TRBJ1-1|NA|many
TGCAGTGCTAGCTGGGGTTGGACTGAAGCTTTCTTT
CSASWGWTEAFF
>TRBV2|TRBJ1-6|NA|many
TGTGCCAGCAGTGGACAGCCAGTCAATTCACCCCTCCACTTT
CASSGQPVNSPLHF
>TRBV5-1|TRBJ2-2|TRBD1|few
TGCGCCAGCGCTGGGCCAGGGGGATTCACCGGGGAGCTGTTTTTT
CASAGPGGFTGELFF
>TRBV7-9|TRBJ2-1|NA|NA
TGTGCCAGCAGCTTAGCTAATTATATCTACAATGAGCAGTTCTTC
CASSLANYIYNEQFF
>TRBV9|TRBJ2-7|NA|NA
TGTGCCAGCAGCTTTCCTGCGGGGGCAGAGTACTACGAGCAGTACTTC
CASSFPAGAEYYEQYF
>TRBV18|TRBJ1-1|TRBD1|NA
TGTGCCAGCTCACCACCGGGACAGGGAACTGAAGCTTTCTTT
CASSPPGQGTEAFF
>TRBV12-3/TRBV12-4|TRBJ2-7|TRBD2|many
TGTGCCAGCAGTGAGGCCCTAATATTTAGCGGGGTTTCCTACGAGCAGTACTTC
CASSEALIFSGVSYEQYF
>TRBV4-3|TRBJ1-1|NA|few
TGCGCCAGCAGCCAAGAACCCCATGAAGGGATGTACACTGAAGCTTTCTTT
CASSQEPHEGMYTEAFF
>TRBV2|TRBJ2-3|TRBD2|NA
TGTGCCAGCAGTGGGACTAGCGGGTCTACAGATGCGCAGTATTTT
CASSGTSGSTDAQYF
>TRBV5-1|TRBJ2-1|NA|many
TGCGCCAGCAGCCCTCCGACTGGAGTCGATGAGCAGTTCTTC
CASSPPTGVDEQFF
>TRBV20-1|TRBJ1-1|TRBD1|many
TGCAGTGCTTTCAACAGGGGATGGACTGAAGCTTTCTTT
CSAFNRGWTEAFF
>TRBV6-1|TRBJ2-2|TRBD1|few
TGTGCCAGCATGCCCCTGAACACAGGGGGCGGGTCCGGGGAGCTGTTTTTT
CASMPLNTGGGSGELFF
>TRBV9|TRBJ2-1|NA|many
TGTGCCAGCAGCTCTCAAGGCGATTCTGAGCAGTTCTTC
CASSSQGDSEQFF
>TRBV7-2|TRBJ2-1|NA|many
TGTGCCAGCAGCTCCCGGACAGCCGGATACAATGAGCAGTTCTTC
CASSSRTAGYNEQFF
>TRBV5-1|TRBJ2-2|NA|many
TGCGCCAGCAGCTGGCGGGCAGACAATTGGGGCGAACGCACCGGGGAGCTGTTTTTT
CASSWRADNWGERTGELFF